This entry describes one TCR beta chain. Its cognate antigen is unknown. The sample comes from a study of CD8+ T cells in alopecia areata. Study-wide background: Tofacitinib was taken orally by treated patients, and the dose was 5 to 10 mg twice daily. Overall study results and limits: Clonality exceeded that of normal scalp in lesional scalp, most notably in alopecia totalis/universalis. Patients displayed less clarity in TCR sharing than mice, a finding possibly related to HLA.

V gave up 1 base and J gave up 3 bases; unmatched junction bases: 5. CDR1 and CDR2 (germline): SGHRS, YFSETQ. This CDR3 comprises 15 residues. cDNA prepared by RNA extraction and subsequent reverse transcription served as the template for sequencing. The data were produced by immunoSEQ multiplex PCR, yet TCRdb's version contains in-frame clones alone and is incomplete. This sample yields approximately 150,000 clones, of which over 45% are seen a single time; approximately 6.8% belongs to the top ten. The chain combines TRBV5-1 with TRBJ2-7; 9 nucleotides line up with TRBD1. This TCR came from a human donor with alopecia areata. The sequencing sample was made of CD4+ T cells sorted from blood. The CDR3: CASSLKGQGFYEQYF. In nucleotides, the CDR3 is TGCGCCAGCAGCTTGAAGGGACAGGGTTTCTACGAGCAGTACTTC.